This entry lists 15 T cell receptor beta chains sequenced from one sample in a study of T cell changes during pregnancy in multiple sclerosis. TCRdb's copy holds only in-frame clones and misses some; the assay was immunoSEQ multiplex PCR. The table has tens of thousands of clones, just under 95% seen once. The sample in question was peripheral blood, obtained in the second trimester of pregnancy. The receptors derive from a female donor in good health, enrolled as a control in a pregnancy study.

The V gene is TRBV13, the J gene TRBJ2-5, with D possibly matching TRBD2 (6 bases). Germline CDR1 PRHDT, CDR2 FYEKMQ (reference sequence). The CDR3 has 15 amino acids. The ends were cut back, 4 bases at V and 5 bases at J, with 17 bases in the middle. The CDR3 spells CASSSDYTVGETQYF. CDR3 DNA: TGTGCCAGCAGCTCGGACTACACGGTTGGGGAGACCCAGTACTTC.

The V gene is TRBV5-6, the J gene TRBJ1-2; no reliable D call. CDR3 length: 15 residues. V was clipped by 1 base and J by 0 bases, with 10 bases between them. In germline, CDR1 is SGHDT, CDR2 YYEEEE. In DNA, the CDR3 is TGTGCCAGCAGCTTGCGCGGTCGGGCTAACTATGGCTACACCTTC. Protein: CASSLRGRANYGYTF.

This clone was detected only once. This sequence joins TRBV19 and TRBJ1-2; D remains unclear. Germline V lookup: CDR1 LNHDA, CDR2 SQIVND (reference sequence). CDR3 length: 15 amino acids. V was clipped by 4 bases and J by 3 bases, with 15 bases between them. CDR3 in amino acids: CASSTHSRKDYGYTF. CDR3 in DNA: TGTGCCAGTAGTACTCATTCGAGGAAGGACTATGGCTACACCTTC.

This sequence joins TRBV19 and TRBJ1-2; TRBD1 might be the D (5 bases). Germline V lookup: CDR1 LNHDA, CDR2 SQIVND (reference sequence). V was cut by 3 bases and J by 1 base, with 12 bases left in between. The CDR3 spans 15 residues. The CDR3 sequence: CASSMFRAINYGYTF. DNA of the CDR3: TGTGCCAGTAGTATGTTCAGGGCGATTAACTATGGCTACACCTTC.

The chain employs TRBV7-9 and TRBJ2-3; 7 positions agree with TRBD2. Trimming at V came to 5 bases and at J to 2 bases, leaving 10 bases not matched to a gene. Per germline, CDR1 SEHNR and CDR2 FQNEAQ (reference sequence). The CDR3 loop spans 16 amino acids. The CDR3: CASSPPQRGYTDTQYF. The CDR3 DNA reads as TGTGCCAGCAGCCCACCCCAGCGGGGTTACACAGATACGCAGTATTTT.

This clone has more than one count but fewer than ten. V usage is TRBV30 and J usage is TRBJ1-1, with a possible D match to TRBD1 (5 bases). Trimming pared 0 bases from V and 2 bases from J, leaving 10 bases between. This CDR3 is 14 amino acids long. CDR1 and CDR2 from the germline V gene are GTSNPN and SVGIG (reference sequence). In DNA form, the CDR3 reads TGTGCCTGGAGTGTCAAGGGGATAAACACTGAAGCTTTCTTT. Its protein is CAWSVKGINTEAFF.

The J gene is TRBJ2-2, the V gene TRBV7-2; D unresolved. The CDR3 runs to 14 residues. CDR1 and CDR2 (germline): SGHTA, FQGNSA. V lost 1 base to trimming and J lost 3 bases, with 6 bases between them. CDR3: CASSLGPYTGELFF. The CDR3, as DNA: TGTGCCAGCAGCTTAGGGCCCTACACCGGGGAGCTGTTTTTT.

V gene TRBV10-3 combines with J gene TRBJ1-2; 9 bases are a match to TRBD1. The CDR3 sequence is 13 residues long. J gave up 3 bases and V 10 bases, and 6 bases lay outside the gene matches. Germline lookup yields CDR1 ENHRY and CDR2 SYGVKD. The chain's CDR3 is CARRQGEDYGYTF. DNA of the CDR3: TGTGCCAGGAGACAGGGGGAAGACTATGGCTACACCTTC.

The chain joins TRBV11-3 to TRBJ2-7; TRBD1 matches 7 bases. The germline V gene has CDR1 SGHNT and CDR2 YENEEA. The V and J ends lost 5 bases and 6 bases, in that order; junction bases with no gene match: 10. This CDR3 contains 14 residues. The CDR3 DNA reads as TGTGCCAGCAGCGTAGGGGGCGCCTCTGGCGAGCAGTACTTC. Translating gives CASSVGGASGEQYF.

V gene TRBV11-1 combines with J gene TRBJ1-1; 9 bases map to TRBD1. Germline V CDR1 and CDR2: SGHAT, FQDESV (reference sequence). This CDR3 spans 13 amino acids. The J segment lost 3 bases and the V segment lost 4 bases, leaving 0 bases of the junction unmatched. The CDR3 nucleotides read TGTGCCAGCAGCTGGGACAGGGACACTGAAGCTTTCTTT. It is translated as CASSWDRDTEAFF.

The V gene is TRBV11-3, the J gene TRBJ2-2; 11 bases align to TRBD2. V trimming: 1 base; J trimming: 0 bases; junction bases outside the gene matches: 7. Germline assignment: CDR1 SGHNT and CDR2 YENEEA. The CDR3 extends over 19 amino acids. The CDR3 protein is CASSLGRGTSGPNTGELFF. The CDR3 nucleotides are TGTGCCAGCAGCTTAGGGAGGGGGACTAGCGGACCGAACACCGGGGAGCTGTTTTTT.

This rearrangement joins TRBV11-2 to TRBJ2-7; D might be TRBD1 (5 bases). This CDR3 region has 13 residues. The germline V gene has CDR1 SGHAT and CDR2 FQNNGV. V was trimmed by 5 bases and J by 3 bases, leaving 11 bases between them. In DNA, the CDR3 is TGTGCCAGCAGCCTAAGGGGCGTCTACGAGCAGTACTTC. This translates into CASSLRGVYEQYF.

The V and J genes are TRBV4-1 and TRBJ2-3; the D gene is possibly TRBD1 (6 bases). Per germline, CDR1 MGHRA and CDR2 YSYEKL. CDR3 length: 16 amino acids. The V end lost 2 bases, the J end lost 4 bases, and 16 bases lay between the germline ends. This CDR3 is CASSQLVRGSADTQYF. The CDR3 bases are TGCGCCAGCAGCCAATTGGTCAGGGGAAGCGCAGATACGCAGTATTTT.

The chain recombines TRBV9 with TRBJ1-4; D not certain. The CDR3 consists of 16 residues. From germline, CDR1 is SGDLS and CDR2 YYNGEE. V was trimmed by 3 bases and J by 8 bases, leaving 20 bases between them. CDR3 protein: CASSAGGEGLNEKLFF. DNA for the CDR3: TGTGCCAGCAGCGCCGGCGGGGAAGGGTTGAACGAAAAACTGTTTTTT.

The J gene is TRBJ1-2, the V gene TRBV19, with 7 bases identical to TRBD1. The germline CDR1 and CDR2 sequences are LNHDA and SQIVND (reference sequence). The CDR3 covers 13 residues. V gave up 6 bases and J gave up 5 bases; unmatched junction bases: 6. CDR3 in amino acids: CASSLGTVYGYTF. CDR3 DNA sequence: TGTGCCAGTAGCCTTGGGACAGTTTATGGCTACACCTTC.